The 28 T cell receptor beta chains reported below all come from one sample, sequenced in a study of cytomegalovirus exposure and HLA in healthy donors. PCR employed 60 Vbeta and 13 Jbeta primers. Repertoires were generated with immunoSEQ multiplex PCR, while TCRdb's copy carries only in-frame clones and drops some. The table has hundreds of thousands of clones, 70% to 90% seen once. Sequenced sample: PBMCs. The receptor source for this set is a woman aged 18 to 35 in good health and CMV-seronegative.

The chain recombines TRBV9 with TRBJ2-2; unclear D gene. The CDR3 is 15 amino acids. The V gene's germline CDR1 is SGDLS and CDR2 YYNGEE. Between the trimmed V and J ends, which lost 0 bases and 6 bases, there was a span of 12 bases. CDR3 sequence reads: CASSVGGTISGELFF. CDR3 bases: TGTGCCAGCAGCGTAGGTGGAACTATATCCGGGGAGCTGTTTTTT.

The V call is TRBV4-1, the J call TRBJ2-7, with 11 bases matching TRBD1. The germline V gene encodes CDR1 MGHRA and CDR2 YSYEKL. CDR3 size: 15 residues. V lost 0 bases to trimming and J lost 6 bases; unmatched junction nucleotides: 4. CDR3 in amino acids: CASSQEGQGVGEQYF. The CDR3 region has the DNA TGCGCCAGCAGCCAAGAGGGACAGGGGGTGGGCGAGCAGTACTTC.

Remarks on this clone: Germline and junction disagree at one end, which may indicate a read error. The chain recombines TRBV4-1 with TRBJ2-5; TRBD2 matches at 7 bases. Germline loops: CDR1 MGHRA, CDR2 YSYEKL. This CDR3 spans 14 amino acids. CDR3 nucleotides: TGCGCCAGCAGCCAAGGAGAAAGCGGGGACTGCCCTCACTTC. Protein product: CASSQGESGDCPHF.

This rearrangement joins TRBV28 to TRBJ1-2; D gene uncertain. The germline V gene has CDR1 MDHEN and CDR2 SYDVKM. The CDR3 runs 12 residues. The V and J ends lost 4 bases and 8 bases respectively, with 11 bases between them. Here the CDR3 reads CASSYGLGGYTF. CDR3 bases: TGTGCCAGCAGTTACGGACTGGGAGGCTACACCTTC.

The rearrangement links TRBV6-5 to TRBJ1-2, with TRBD1 matching 7 bases. This CDR3 spans 13 amino acids. J was trimmed by 3 bases and V by 5 bases; bases with no gene match: 3. The V gene's germline CDR1 is MNHEY and CDR2 SVGAGI. In nucleotides, the CDR3 is TGTGCCAGCAGTACCGACAGGGACTATGGCTACACCTTC. Amino acids: CASSTDRDYGYTF.

Comment on this clone: One end of the junction does not line up with germline, which may come from a read error. This sequence joins TRBV9 and TRBJ1-4; D remains unclear. From germline, CDR1 is SGDLS and CDR2 YYNGEE. The CDR3 extends over 14 amino acids. Here the CDR3 DNA reads TGTGCCAGCAGCGCCGGTCATCCGGGTGAAAAGCTGTTTTTT. Translation gives CASSAGHPGEKLFF.

The chain uses TRBV6-5 and TRBJ2-7, with TRBD1 identical over 9 bases. Per the germline V gene, CDR1 is MNHEY and CDR2 is SVGAGI. The trim removed 1 base at V and 7 bases at J, leaving 8 bases unmatched. This CDR3 is 15 amino acids long. CDR3: CASSYFGTGPSEQYF. In nucleotides, the CDR3 is TGTGCCAGCAGTTACTTTGGGACAGGGCCGAGTGAGCAGTACTTC.

This clone was seen a handful of times. The gene calls are TRBV11-2 and TRBJ2-7; 7 bases fit TRBD1. The junction had 4 bases not matched to a gene; V was cut back by 0 bases and J by 2 bases. Germline CDR1 reads SGHAT; CDR2 reads FQNNGV. This CDR3 is 15 amino acids long. CDR3 loop: CASSLEGDRTYEQYF. For the CDR3, the DNA is TGTGCCAGCAGCTTAGAGGGGGACAGAACCTACGAGCAGTACTTC.

CDR3 DNA: TGTGCCAGCAGCTTTAGGGACAGCACTATGAACACTGAAGCTTTCTTT. It yields the protein CASSFRDSTMNTEAFF. The rearrangement joins TRBV7-6 to TRBJ1-1, with 7 nucleotides matching TRBD1. The germline CDR1 and CDR2 sequences are SGHVS and FNYEAQ. The CDR3 covers 16 residues. V dropped 3 bases and J dropped 0; count of bases not matched to a gene: 7.

In this sample, this clone turned up once. CDR3 protein: CASRPTSGGSYEQYF. CDR3 sequence (DNA): TGTGCCAGCAGACCCACTAGCGGGGGATCCTACGAGCAGTACTTC. The chain uses TRBV2 and TRBJ2-7; TRBD2 matches 11 bases. With V trimmed by 6 bases and J by 1 base, 5 bases remained unmatched. The CDR3 contains 15 residues. Looked up from germline, CDR1 is SNHLY and CDR2 is FYNNEI.

The chain joins TRBV19 to TRBJ1-1; no reliable D call. From germline, CDR1 is LNHDA and CDR2 SQIVND (reference sequence). Between the trimmed V and J ends, which lost 3 bases and 4 bases, there was a span of 9 bases. The CDR3 totals 13 residues. CDR3 sequence reads: CASSMSTGTEAFF. The CDR3 DNA reads as TGTGCCAGTAGTATGTCAACGGGCACTGAAGCTTTCTTT.

The CDR3 sequence is CASSEGQGYGYTF. CDR3 coding DNA: TGTGCCAGCAGCGAGGGTCAGGGCTATGGCTACACCTTC. The rearrangement uses TRBV9 and TRBJ1-2; D perhaps matches TRBD1 (5 bases). The V gene lost 3 bases and the J gene lost 4 bases, with 10 bases spanning the gap. This CDR3 contains 13 residues. Looked up from germline, CDR1 is SGDLS and CDR2 is YYNGEE.

In its sample, this clone was seen a few times. This chain joins TRBV2 and TRBJ2-7; tentatively, D is TRBD2 (5 bases). Trimming stripped 5 bases from V and 8 bases from J, with 22 bases between. The CDR3 loop spans 15 amino acids. From germline, CDR1 is SNHLY and CDR2 FYNNEI. The CDR3 DNA is TGTGCCAGCAGTCCCCGAATGAGGGAGAAGGCTAAGCAGTACTTC. Translated: CASSPRMREKAKQYF.

The chain combines TRBV14 with TRBJ2-7, with D perhaps matching TRBD2 (5 bases). The germline V gene encodes CDR1 SGHDN and CDR2 FVKESK. Trimming shortened V by 1 base and J by 4 bases, and 8 bases separated the two germline ends. The CDR3 sequence is 13 residues long. Here the CDR3 DNA reads TGTGCCAGCAGCCAAGTATGGACTTACGAGCAGTACTTC. This gives the protein CASSQVWTYEQYF.

This rearrangement joins TRBV6-5 to TRBJ1-1; 7 bases align to TRBD1. Trimming took 6 bases from V and 6 from J; bases not matched to a gene: 10. Germline CDR1 MNHEY, CDR2 SVGAGI. This CDR3 has 14 amino acids. The CDR3, as DNA: TGTGCCAGCAGGGCGGGACAGAGTTTGTCTGAAGCTTTCTTT. Its protein is CASRAGQSLSEAFF.

This chain links TRBV19 with TRBJ1-4; D not certain. The CDR3 covers 13 residues. Germline assignment: CDR1 LNHDA and CDR2 SQIVND (reference sequence). Trimming cost V 5 bases and J 8 bases, with 12 bases left between them. The CDR3 DNA reads as TGTGCCAGTAGTCAGCGCAGAGGGGAAAAACTGTTTTTT. Translation gives CASSQRRGEKLFF.

The chain is built from TRBV19 and TRBJ2-2; TRBD1 agrees at 12 bases. Losses at the gene ends were 5 bases for V and 4 bases for J; bases not matched to a gene: 8. This CDR3 has 17 amino acids. CDR1 is LNHDA and CDR2 is SQIVND in the germline V gene (reference sequence). The CDR3, as DNA: TGTGCCAGTAGTTCCCGGGACAGGGGGCTCTCCACCGGGGAGCTGTTTTTT. Its protein product is CASSSRDRGLSTGELFF.

This clone was counted between two and nine times. This sequence joins TRBV4-3 and TRBJ1-6; tentative D call: TRBD1 (5 bases). In germline, CDR1 is LGHNA, CDR2 YSLEER. The CDR3 has 15 residues. V dropped 0 bases and J dropped 6 bases, with 9 bases sitting between them. CDR3 in amino acids: CASSQDAGFNSPLHF. CDR3 DNA sequence: TGCGCCAGCAGCCAAGATGCAGGGTTTAATTCACCCCTCCACTTT.

The genes are TRBV5-5 and TRBJ2-3, with TRBD1 matching 7 bases. This CDR3 is 14 amino acids long. V lost 2 bases and J lost 2; bases outside the gene matches: 2. Looked up from germline, CDR1 is SGHKS and CDR2 is YYEKEE (reference sequence). The CDR3 region is CASSLQGYTDTQYF. The CDR3 nucleotides read TGTGCCAGCAGCTTACAGGGGTACACAGATACGCAGTATTTT.

This chain links TRBV7-9 with TRBJ2-7; 8 bases are a match to TRBD1. The trim removed 0 bases at V and 4 bases at J, leaving 5 bases unmatched. In germline, CDR1 is SEHNR, CDR2 FQNEAQ (reference sequence). This CDR3 is built from 15 residues. The CDR3 protein is CASSLARTGSYEQYF. In DNA, the CDR3 is TGTGCCAGCAGCTTAGCCAGGACAGGGAGTTACGAGCAGTACTTC.

This chain uses TRBV5-1 with TRBJ2-1, with D perhaps TRBD1 (6 bases). Germline CDR1 reads SGHRS; CDR2 reads YFSETQ. The V and J ends lost 1 base and 7 bases respectively, with 15 bases between them. CDR3 length: 15 residues. The CDR3 protein is CASSLLQGILNEQFF. The DNA for the CDR3 is TGCGCCAGCAGCTTGCTTCAGGGGATCCTTAATGAGCAGTTCTTC.

This clone came up a few times. This chain connects TRBV5-4 to TRBJ1-2; 10 bases line up with TRBD1. CDR3 size: 14 residues. Germline trimming cut 4 bases from V and 5 bases from J; bases unmatched to any gene: 5. Germline CDR1 and CDR2: SGHNT and YYREEE (reference sequence). Here the CDR3 reads CASSGGQGRYGYTF. CDR3 nucleotide sequence: TGTGCCAGCAGCGGGGGACAGGGGAGGTATGGCTACACCTTC.

A few counts support this clone. The chain uses TRBV5-1 and TRBJ2-7; TRBD1 matches at 7 bases. V lost 5 bases, J lost 2 bases, and 16 bases stayed unmatched. Per germline, CDR1 SGHRS and CDR2 YFSETQ. The CDR3 covers 17 residues. The CDR3 spells CASSPAIPDRYTYEQYF. In nucleotides, the CDR3 is TGCGCCAGCAGTCCTGCCATCCCGGACAGGTACACCTACGAGCAGTACTTC.

This chain links TRBV5-1 with TRBJ2-1, with TRBD2 identical over 13 bases. The CDR3 runs 17 residues. Germline V gene data show CDR1 as SGHRS and CDR2 as YFSETQ. Unmatched junction bases numbered 6, after V lost 0 bases and J lost 6 bases. The CDR3: CASSLALAGGNTNEQFF. The CDR3 bases are TGCGCCAGCAGCTTGGCACTAGCGGGGGGGAACACCAATGAGCAGTTCTTC.

The rearrangement joins TRBV6-1 to TRBJ2-7; a possible D gene is TRBD1 (6 bases). The germline CDR1 and CDR2 sequences are MNHNS and SASEGT. This CDR3 comprises 16 residues. The V end was cut by 4 bases, the J end by 2 bases, with 18 bases between. For the CDR3, the DNA is TGTGCCAGCAGTGCTCAAGGACAGTGGCCTACCTACGAGCAGTACTTC. Encoded protein: CASSAQGQWPTYEQYF.

The J gene is TRBJ1-2, the V gene TRBV19, with D perhaps matching TRBD1 (5 bases). The CDR3 covers 12 residues. Germline CDR1 reads LNHDA; CDR2 reads SQIVND (reference sequence). Deletions cut 5 bases from V and 8 bases from J, with 12 bases between. Here the CDR3 reads CASSLDTYGYTF. CDR3 coding DNA: TGTGCCAGTAGTTTGGACACTTACGGCTACACCTTC.

V usage is TRBV5-1 and J usage is TRBJ1-1; D remains ambiguous. Trimming removed 1 base at V and 2 bases at J, with 9 bases between. This CDR3 has 14 residues. Germline CDR1 SGHRS, CDR2 YFSETQ. The CDR3 sequence: CASSLMELNTEAFF. CDR3 sequence (DNA): TGCGCCAGCAGCTTGATGGAGCTTAACACTGAAGCTTTCTTT.

The sample holds one count of this clone. The rearrangement uses TRBV6-1 and TRBJ2-7, with no clear D. CDR3 length equals 14 residues. CDR1 is MNHNS and CDR2 is SASEGT in the germline V gene. V was trimmed by 3 bases and J by 4 bases, leaving 13 bases between them. CDR3 coding DNA: TGTGCCAGCAGTGAGCAGGTTCAGAGTTACGAGCAGTACTTC. This gives the protein CASSEQVQSYEQYF.